The 8 T cell receptor beta chains presented below share a single source sample, sequenced in a study of glioma-infiltrating T cells after dendritic cell vaccination (dated by TCRdb to about 2016). The protocol used for the library was the immunoSEQ multiplex PCR assay. The immuneACCESS repertoire file appears here via TCRdb, limited to in-frame rearrangements. These files lack a portion of the clones; in checked studies, under half of the deficit traces to unresolved V genes, and the cause of the others is not known. The sample profile shows tens of thousands of clones; over 75% of them were found once. The top ten clonotypes cover about 2% of the sample. The specimen comprised blood, sampled before dendritic cell vaccination. The receptors shown here come from a human donor with glioblastoma.

The J gene is TRBJ2-5, the V gene TRBV19; 8 nucleotides match TRBD2. Germline CDR1 is LNHDA and CDR2 is SQIVND (reference sequence). The CDR3 is 15 amino acids. Trimming removed 4 bases from V and 5 bases from J; junction bases left unmatched: 9. The CDR3 DNA reads as TGTGCCAGTAGTACGGTGACTAGCGATATGGAGACCCAGTACTTC. Residues: CASSTVTSDMETQYF. Full variable domain (rest looked up from reference TRBV19 and TRBJ2-5): DGGITQSPKYLFRKEGQNVTLSCEQNLNHDAMYWYRQDPGQGLRLIYYSQIVNDFQKGDIAEGYSVSREKKESFPLTVTSAQKNPTAFYLCASSTVTSDMETQYFGPGTRLLVL.

CDR3 in DNA: TGTGCCAGCAGCGGGACTAGCGGGGGCTACGAGCAGTACTTC. It is translated as CASSGTSGGYEQYF. This chain connects TRBV6-6 to TRBJ2-7; 14 nucleotides align to TRBD2. Trimming removed 6 bases from V and 3 bases from J; junction bases left unmatched: 1. The CDR3 sequence is 14 residues long. CDR1 and CDR2 from the germline V gene are MNHNY and SVGAGI (reference sequence).

The V gene is TRBV11-2, the J gene TRBJ1-1; D possibly corresponds to TRBD1 (5 bases). The germline gives CDR1 SGHAT, CDR2 FQNNGV. V was clipped by 5 bases and J by 10 bases, with 14 bases between them. This CDR3 has 12 amino acids. CDR3 residues: CASSAEGRVAFF. Written as DNA, the CDR3 is TGTGCCAGCAGCGCCGAAGGCAGGGTAGCTTTCTTT.

V usage is TRBV14 and J usage is TRBJ2-5, with a possible D match to TRBD2 (6 bases). The CDR3 contains 14 residues. Germline-derived CDR1 and CDR2 are SGHDN and FVKESK. V was trimmed by 1 base and J by 7 bases, leaving 13 bases between them. DNA of the CDR3: TGTGCCAGCAGCCAAGTAGCCCACGGGGGGACCCAGTACTTC. Its protein product is CASSQVAHGGTQYF.

Concerning this clone: The sample contains more than one DNA sequence encoding this CDR3. V gene TRBV19 combines with J gene TRBJ1-2; 7 nucleotides match TRBD1. The germline gives CDR1 LNHDA, CDR2 SQIVND (reference sequence). Trimming removed 9 bases from V and 2 bases from J; junction bases left unmatched: 3. The CDR3 is 12 residues long. The CDR3 sequence: CASSGQNYGYTF. The DNA for the CDR3 is TGTGCCAGCTCGGGACAGAACTATGGCTACACCTTC.

The chain couples TRBV4-1 to TRBJ2-3; 10 positions agree with TRBD1. The junction had 10 bases not matched to a gene; V was cut back by 3 bases and J by 4 bases. CDR1 and CDR2 (germline): MGHRA, YSYEKL. The CDR3 runs to 17 residues. CDR3 bases: TGCGCCAGCAGCCACCTATTAAGACAGGGGGCTGCAGATACGCAGTATTTT. This sequence encodes CASSHLLRQGAADTQYF.

The rearrangement joins TRBV7-8 to TRBJ1-1; no firm D call. V gave up 3 bases and J gave up 1 base, with 9 bases separating them. This CDR3 has 14 residues. CDR1 and CDR2 from the germline V gene are SGHVS and FQNEAQ. The CDR3 region has the DNA TGTGCCAGCAGCTTCTGGTCGGGGAACACTGAAGCTTTCTTT. This codes for CASSFWSGNTEAFF.

The chain employs TRBV5-6 and TRBJ2-5; D unresolved. Deletions cut 0 bases from V and 4 bases from J, with 7 bases between. CDR1 and CDR2 (germline): SGHDT, YYEEEE. This CDR3 spans 13 amino acids. This CDR3 is CASSLGASETQYF. The CDR3, as DNA: TGTGCCAGCAGCTTGGGGGCGTCAGAGACCCAGTACTTC.